The clone carrying this T cell receptor beta chain was observed a handful of times. Its antigen is currently unknown. Trimming took 4 bases from V and 4 from J, leaving 10 bases between them. The CDR3 length is 14 residues. Germline assignment: CDR1 SGHTA and CDR2 FQGNSA. The sample originates from a study of beta chain features in type 1 diabetes. What was sequenced were expressed TCRB transcripts, since all of the isolated RNA had been reverse transcribed. The repertoire was sequenced with immunoSEQ multiplex PCR; TCRdb's copy has only in-frame clones and lacks some. The sample records around 500,000 clones, roughly 11% being singletons. Study-wide results and caveats: Within the patient group, naive, central memory and Treg TCRB repertoires appeared more similar to each other than within healthy donors.

Sequencing used naive CD4+ T cells from blood. The chain carries TRBV7-2 and TRBJ2-2, with no clear D. The receptor was isolated from a woman aged 18-35 years in good health. The CDR3 nucleotides read TGTGCCAGCAGCTACCGGACGGGCACCGGGGAGCTGTTTTTT. Its protein product is CASSYRTGTGELFF.